Following are 14 T cell receptor beta chains from one sample sequenced in a study of CD8+ T cells in alopecia areata. Stated treatment: oral pan-JAK inhibitor, 5-10 mg twice daily. As the sequencing template, cDNA was produced by extracting RNA and reverse transcribing it. Libraries were prepared by immunoSEQ multiplex PCR; TCRdb keeps only in-frame clonotypes and omits some of them. The data hold 95,000 to 100,000 clones, with almost 60% observed a single time. Sequenced material: CD8+ T cells sorted from blood, taken around week 55, from a patient treated with tofacitinib. These receptors originate from a human donor with alopecia areata.

The V and J genes are TRBV25-1 and TRBJ1-4; the D gene is possibly TRBD1 (6 bases). Per the germline V gene, CDR1 is MGHDK and CDR2 is SYGVNS. Deletions cut 6 bases from V and 6 bases from J, with 14 bases between. The CDR3 contains 14 residues. CDR3 protein: CASRTSGDDEKLFF. The CDR3, as DNA: TGTGCCAGCAGGACCTCAGGGGACGATGAAAAACTGTTTTTT.

This clone has a handful of counts. The V and J genes are TRBV29-1 and TRBJ2-6; TRBD1 might be the D (6 bases). This CDR3 contains 17 residues. Germline lookup yields CDR1 SQVTM and CDR2 ANQGSEA. V lost 5 bases and J lost 3, with 20 bases in between. The CDR3 loop is CSVRVEDRGYGANVLTF. The CDR3 DNA reads TGCAGCGTTAGAGTCGAGGATAGGGGGTATGGGGCCAACGTCCTGACTTTC.

This clone came up a few times. The chain uses TRBV4-2 and TRBJ1-5; D is perhaps TRBD1 (5 bases). The germline V and J ends were trimmed by 0 bases and 6 bases, with 12 bases remaining between them. The CDR3 totals 15 residues. Germline assignment: CDR1 LGHNA and CDR2 YNFKEQ. The CDR3 coding sequence is TGTGCCAGCAGCCAAGAATCCAGGGCGTTTCAGCCCCAGCATTTT. It specifies CASSQESRAFQPQHF.

This clone was found a few times. J is TRBJ2-7 and V is TRBV6-5; 7 bases map to TRBD1. V was clipped by 2 bases and J by 3 bases; unmatched bases: 7. Per the germline V gene, CDR1 is MNHEY and CDR2 is SVGAGI. The CDR3 is 15 residues long. The CDR3 nucleotides are TGTGCCAGCAGTTACGCCCGGGACAGATACTACGAGCAGTACTTC. This gives the protein CASSYARDRYYEQYF.

The chain links TRBV5-1 to TRBJ2-2; TRBD1 matches 7 bases. CDR1 and CDR2 from the germline V gene are SGHRS and YFSETQ. J was trimmed by 7 bases and V by 6 bases; bases with no gene match: 6. The CDR3 is 13 residues long. The CDR3 here is CASKVGGGGELFF. The CDR3 bases are TGCGCCAGCAAAGTAGGGGGCGGCGGGGAGCTGTTTTTT.

CDR3 region: CASSYGGRVGYTF. In DNA form, the CDR3 reads TGTGCCAGCAGTTACGGGGGGCGGGTTGGCTACACCTTC. The genes are TRBV6-5 and TRBJ1-2; a possible D gene is TRBD1 (6 bases). Trimming pared 2 bases from V and 7 bases from J, leaving 11 bases between. The CDR3 loop spans 13 amino acids. The germline V gene encodes CDR1 MNHEY and CDR2 SVGAGI.

The chain carries TRBV12-5 and TRBJ2-1; 10 bases are shared with TRBD2. CDR3 size: 15 residues. V dropped 4 bases and J dropped 8; count of bases not matched to a gene: 8. Germline V gene data show CDR1 as LGHNT and CDR2 as FRNRAP. CDR3 coding DNA: TGTGCTAGTGGTTCCCCTAGCGGGGGACTCTATGAGCAGTTCTTC. It codes for CASGSPSGGLYEQFF.

This sequence joins TRBV5-1 and TRBJ2-3, with 9 bases lining up with TRBD1. Looked up from germline, CDR1 is SGHRS and CDR2 is YFSETQ. The CDR3 has 16 residues. V shed 4 bases and J 3 bases; nucleotides not matched to a gene: 9. This CDR3 is CASSSSGQGITDTQYF. For the CDR3, the DNA is TGCGCCAGCAGCAGCTCGGGACAGGGAATTACAGATACGCAGTATTTT.

V gene TRBV14 combines with J gene TRBJ2-3; D is possibly TRBD1 or TRBD2 (5 bases each). V lost 0 bases and J lost 0, with 10 bases in between. Germline CDR1 reads SGHDN; CDR2 reads FVKESK. The length of the CDR3 is 16 residues. The CDR3 bases are TGTGCCAGCAGCCAAGAGGCAGGGAGAAGCACAGATACGCAGTATTTT. Protein product: CASSQEAGRSTDTQYF.

The chain uses TRBV11-3 and TRBJ1-1; D is undetermined. The CDR3 is 13 amino acids. Trimming stripped 7 bases from V and 4 bases from J, with 13 bases between. Germline assignment: CDR1 SGHNT and CDR2 YENEEA. In DNA form, the CDR3 reads TGTGCCAGCACCCACCGAGGAAGCACTGAAGCTTTCTTT. Translation gives CASTHRGSTEAFF.

This clone has a handful of counts. The rearrangement uses TRBV29-1 and TRBJ1-2; D is uncertain. CDR1 and CDR2 (germline): SQVTM, ANQGSEA. The CDR3 sequence is 11 residues long. V shed 6 bases and J shed 7 bases, with 12 bases lying between them. This CDR3 reads CSVPQGGGYTF. The DNA of the CDR3 is TGCAGCGTCCCCCAAGGAGGTGGCTACACCTTC.

Concerning this clone: At one boundary the junction diverges from the germline segment, which might be a read error. The chain has TRBV20-1 and TRBJ2-3; D ambiguous. Germline CDR1 DFQATT, CDR2 SNEGSKA (reference sequence). CDR3 length equals 10 residues. The CDR3 coding sequence is TGCAGTGCTGGCGTGTCGTGGGGTTCTTTT. Translating it yields CSAGVSWGSF.

This clone has just a few counts. The rearrangement links TRBV13 to TRBJ1-6; D remains ambiguous. Trimming removed 3 bases from V and 5 bases from J, with 5 bases in between. In germline, CDR1 is PRHDT, CDR2 FYEKMQ (reference sequence). CDR3 length equals 13 residues. The CDR3 DNA follows: TGTGCCAGCAGCTTCGGGGATAATTCACCCCTCCACTTT. Protein product: CASSFGDNSPLHF.

This rearrangement joins TRBV6-6 to TRBJ2-1, with 8 positions matching TRBD2. The V segment lost 6 bases and the J segment 10 bases; nucleotides outside the gene matches: 11. CDR1 and CDR2 from the germline V gene are MNHNY and SVGAGI (reference sequence). The CDR3 runs 14 residues. CDR3 loop: CASRPRGERGEQFF. CDR3 nucleotide sequence: TGTGCCAGCAGACCCCGTGGGGAGCGGGGGGAGCAGTTCTTC.